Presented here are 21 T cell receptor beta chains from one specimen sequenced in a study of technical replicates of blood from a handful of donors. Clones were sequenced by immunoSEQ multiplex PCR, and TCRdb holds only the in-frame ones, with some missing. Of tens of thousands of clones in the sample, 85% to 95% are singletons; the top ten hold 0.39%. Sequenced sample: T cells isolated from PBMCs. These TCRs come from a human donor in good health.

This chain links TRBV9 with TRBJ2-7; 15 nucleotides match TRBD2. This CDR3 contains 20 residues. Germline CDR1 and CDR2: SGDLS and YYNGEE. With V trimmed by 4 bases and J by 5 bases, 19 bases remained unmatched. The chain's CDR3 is CASSSQGGGLAGGSSHEQYF. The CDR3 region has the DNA TGTGCCAGCAGCTCCCAGGGCGGGGGACTAGCGGGAGGTTCGTCCCACGAGCAGTACTTC.

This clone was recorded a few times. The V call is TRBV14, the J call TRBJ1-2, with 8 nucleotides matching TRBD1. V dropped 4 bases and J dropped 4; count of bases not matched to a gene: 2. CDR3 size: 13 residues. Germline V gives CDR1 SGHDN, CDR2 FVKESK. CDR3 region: CASSPGTGYGYTF. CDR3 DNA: TGTGCCAGCAGCCCAGGGACAGGCTATGGCTACACCTTC.

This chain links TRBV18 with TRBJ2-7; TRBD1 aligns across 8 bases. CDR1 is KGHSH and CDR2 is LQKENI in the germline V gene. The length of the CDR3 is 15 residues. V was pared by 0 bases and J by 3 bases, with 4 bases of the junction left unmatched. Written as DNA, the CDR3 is TGTGCCAGCTCACCACCCCGACAGGGGAGCTACGAGCAGTACTTC. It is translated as CASSPPRQGSYEQYF.

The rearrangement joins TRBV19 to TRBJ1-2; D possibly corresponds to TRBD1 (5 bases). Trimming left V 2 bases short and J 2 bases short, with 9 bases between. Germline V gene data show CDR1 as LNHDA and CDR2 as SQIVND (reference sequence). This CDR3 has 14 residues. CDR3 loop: CASSIRGDNYGYTF. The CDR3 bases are TGTGCCAGTAGTATAAGGGGTGACAACTATGGCTACACCTTC. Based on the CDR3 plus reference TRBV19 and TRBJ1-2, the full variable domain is DGGITQSPKYLFRKEGQNVTLSCEQNLNHDAMYWYRQDPGQGLRLIYYSQIVNDFQKGDIAEGYSVSREKKESFPLTVTSAQKNPTAFYLCASSIRGDNYGYTFGSGTRLTVV.

This CDR3 is CASSGGRSPSKNIQYF. The CDR3 bases are TGTGCCAGCAGTGGGGGGAGGAGCCCATCCAAAAACATTCAGTACTTC. The rearrangement joins TRBV2 to TRBJ2-4; perhaps TRBD2 as D (6 bases). The CDR3 loop spans 16 amino acids. CDR1 and CDR2 (germline): SNHLY, FYNNEI. Trimming shortened V by 4 bases and J by 2 bases, and 15 bases separated the two germline ends.

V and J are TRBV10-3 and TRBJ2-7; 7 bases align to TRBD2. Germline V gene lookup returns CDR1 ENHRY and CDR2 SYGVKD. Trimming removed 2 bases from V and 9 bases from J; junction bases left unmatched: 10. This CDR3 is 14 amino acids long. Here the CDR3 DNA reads TGTGCCATCAGTGAGAGACTAGCAGAGGGTAGGCAGTACTTC. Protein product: CAISERLAEGRQYF.

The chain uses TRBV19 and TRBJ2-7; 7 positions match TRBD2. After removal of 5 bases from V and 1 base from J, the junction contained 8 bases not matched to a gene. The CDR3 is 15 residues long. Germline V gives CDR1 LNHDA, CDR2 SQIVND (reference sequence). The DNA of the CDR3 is TGTGCCAGTAGTGCCGTAGGCGGGGGATCCTACGAGCAGTACTTC. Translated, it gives CASSAVGGGSYEQYF.

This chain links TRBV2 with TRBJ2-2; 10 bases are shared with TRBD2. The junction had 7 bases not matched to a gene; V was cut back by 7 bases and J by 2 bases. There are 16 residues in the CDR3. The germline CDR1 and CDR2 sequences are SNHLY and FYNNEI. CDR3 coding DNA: TGTGCCAGCACCACCGGGACTAGCGTTAACACCGGGGAGCTGTTTTTT. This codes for CASTTGTSVNTGELFF.

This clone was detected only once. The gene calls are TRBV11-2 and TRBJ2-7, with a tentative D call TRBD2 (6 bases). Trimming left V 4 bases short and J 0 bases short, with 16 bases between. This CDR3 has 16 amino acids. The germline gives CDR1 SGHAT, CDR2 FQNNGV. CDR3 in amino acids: CASSSVRGTASYEQYF. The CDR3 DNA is TGTGCCAGCAGCTCCGTACGGGGGACGGCCTCCTACGAGCAGTACTTC.

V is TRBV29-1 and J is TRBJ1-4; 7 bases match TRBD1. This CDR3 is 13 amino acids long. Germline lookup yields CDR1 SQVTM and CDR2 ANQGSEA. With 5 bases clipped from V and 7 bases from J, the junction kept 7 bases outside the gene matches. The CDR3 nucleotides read TGCAGCGTTTTGACAGGGATGAGTGAAAAACTGTTTTTT. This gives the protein CSVLTGMSEKLFF.

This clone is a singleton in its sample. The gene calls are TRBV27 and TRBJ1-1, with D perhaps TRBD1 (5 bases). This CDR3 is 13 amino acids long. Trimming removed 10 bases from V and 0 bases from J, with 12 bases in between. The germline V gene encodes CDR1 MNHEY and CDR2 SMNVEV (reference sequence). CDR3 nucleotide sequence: TGTGCCACCCAGGACAACATGAACACTGAAGCTTTCTTT. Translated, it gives CATQDNMNTEAFF.

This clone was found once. As DNA, the CDR3 is TGCGCCAGCAGCCAAGGGACAGGAACCCTCTACGAGCAGTACTTC. Its protein product is CASSQGTGTLYEQYF. V is TRBV4-1 and J is TRBJ2-7; TRBD1 aligns across 7 bases. This CDR3 has 15 amino acids. V shed 1 base, J shed 3 bases, and the junction held 6 bases outside the gene matches. Germline V gives CDR1 MGHRA, CDR2 YSYEKL.

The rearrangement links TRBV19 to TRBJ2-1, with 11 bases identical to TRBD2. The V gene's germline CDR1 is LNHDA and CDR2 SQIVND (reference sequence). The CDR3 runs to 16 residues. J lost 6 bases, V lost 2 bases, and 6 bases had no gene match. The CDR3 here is CASSILSGRAGNEQFF. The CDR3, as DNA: TGTGCCAGTAGTATACTTAGCGGGAGGGCTGGCAATGAGCAGTTCTTC.

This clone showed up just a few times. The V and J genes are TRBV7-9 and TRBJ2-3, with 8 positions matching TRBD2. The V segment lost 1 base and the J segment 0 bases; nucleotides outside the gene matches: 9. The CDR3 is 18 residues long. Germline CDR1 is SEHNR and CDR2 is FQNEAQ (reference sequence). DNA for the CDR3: TGTGCCAGCAGCTTAGGAGGACTAGCTTTTATCAGCACAGATACGCAGTATTTT. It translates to CASSLGGLAFISTDTQYF. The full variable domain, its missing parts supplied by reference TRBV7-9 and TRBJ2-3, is DTGVSQNPRHKITKRGQNVTFRCDPISEHNRLYWYRQTLGQGPEFLTYFQNEAQLEKSRLLSDRFSAERPKGSFSTLEIQRTEQGDSAMYLCASSLGGLAFISTDTQYFGPGTRLTVL.

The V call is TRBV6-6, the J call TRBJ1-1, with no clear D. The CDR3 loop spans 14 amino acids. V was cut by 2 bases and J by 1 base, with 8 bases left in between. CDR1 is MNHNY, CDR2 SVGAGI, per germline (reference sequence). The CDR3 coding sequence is TGTGCCAGCAGTTACGGTGGAGCGAACACTGAAGCTTTCTTT. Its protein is CASSYGGANTEAFF.

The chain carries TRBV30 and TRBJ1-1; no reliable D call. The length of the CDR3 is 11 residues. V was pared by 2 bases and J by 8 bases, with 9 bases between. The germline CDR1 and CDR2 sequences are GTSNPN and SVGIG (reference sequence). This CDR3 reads CAWSKGGEAFF. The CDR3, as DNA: TGTGCCTGGAGTAAGGGAGGGGAAGCTTTCTTT.

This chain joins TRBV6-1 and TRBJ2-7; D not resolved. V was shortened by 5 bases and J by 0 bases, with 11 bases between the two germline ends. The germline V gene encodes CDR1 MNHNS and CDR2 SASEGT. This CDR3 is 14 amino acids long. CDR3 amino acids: CASSKTGSSYEQYF. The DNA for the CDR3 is TGTGCCAGCAGTAAGACGGGTTCCTCCTACGAGCAGTACTTC.

CDR3 in amino acids: CASSPVFLSGSGANEQFF. The CDR3 coding sequence is TGCGCCAGCAGCCCCGTCTTTCTTAGCGGGAGCGGAGCCAATGAGCAGTTCTTC. The J gene is TRBJ2-1, the V gene TRBV4-1, with 9 bases fitting TRBD2. J was trimmed by 6 bases and V by 4 bases; bases with no gene match: 16. This CDR3 region has 18 residues. CDR1 MGHRA and CDR2 YSYEKL come from the germline V gene.

The CDR3 loop reads CASSEEIAVYEQYF. The CDR3 DNA follows: TGTGCCAGCAGTGAAGAGATAGCGGTCTACGAGCAGTACTTC. The genes are TRBV6-1 and TRBJ2-7; perhaps TRBD2 as D (6 bases). The CDR3 is 14 residues long. Germline-derived CDR1 and CDR2 are MNHNS and SASEGT. The ends were cut back, 1 base at V and 3 bases at J, with 10 bases in the middle.

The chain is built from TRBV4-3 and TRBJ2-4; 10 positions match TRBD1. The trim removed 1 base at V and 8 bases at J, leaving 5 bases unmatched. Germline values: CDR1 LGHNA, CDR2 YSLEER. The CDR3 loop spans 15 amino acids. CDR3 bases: TGCGCCAGCAGCCAAGCTGAGGGGACAGGGGACATTCAGTACTTC. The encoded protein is CASSQAEGTGDIQYF.

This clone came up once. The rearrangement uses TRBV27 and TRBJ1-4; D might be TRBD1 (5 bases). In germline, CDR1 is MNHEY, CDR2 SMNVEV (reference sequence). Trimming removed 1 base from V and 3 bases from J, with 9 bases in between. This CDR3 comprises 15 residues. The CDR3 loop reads CASSLFRVANEKLFF. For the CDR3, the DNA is TGTGCCAGCAGTTTATTCAGGGTAGCTAATGAAAAACTGTTTTTT.